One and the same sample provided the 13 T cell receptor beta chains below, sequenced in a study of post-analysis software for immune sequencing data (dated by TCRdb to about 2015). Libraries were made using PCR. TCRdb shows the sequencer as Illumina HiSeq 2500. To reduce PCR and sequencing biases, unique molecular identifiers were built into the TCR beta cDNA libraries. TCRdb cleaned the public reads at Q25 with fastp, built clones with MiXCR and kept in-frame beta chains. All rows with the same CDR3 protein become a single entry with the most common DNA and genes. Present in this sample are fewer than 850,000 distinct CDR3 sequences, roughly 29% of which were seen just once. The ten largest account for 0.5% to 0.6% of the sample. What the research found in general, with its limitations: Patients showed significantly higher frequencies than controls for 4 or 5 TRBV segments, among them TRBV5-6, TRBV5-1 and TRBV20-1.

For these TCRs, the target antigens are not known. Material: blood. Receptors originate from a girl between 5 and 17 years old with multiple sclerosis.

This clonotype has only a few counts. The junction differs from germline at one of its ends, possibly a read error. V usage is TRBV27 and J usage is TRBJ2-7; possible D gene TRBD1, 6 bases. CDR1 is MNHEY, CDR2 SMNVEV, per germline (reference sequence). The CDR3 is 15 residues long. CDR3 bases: TGTGCCAGCAGTTTATCTCCAGGGGCCTCCTCCGAGCAGTACTTC. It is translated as CASSLSPGASSEQYF.

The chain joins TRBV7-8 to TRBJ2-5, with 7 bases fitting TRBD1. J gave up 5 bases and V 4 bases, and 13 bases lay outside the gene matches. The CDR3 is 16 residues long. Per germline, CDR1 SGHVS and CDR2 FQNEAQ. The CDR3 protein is CASSSKDRRLEETQYF. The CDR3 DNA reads TGTGCCAGCAGCTCCAAGGACAGGAGGTTAGAGGAGACCCAGTACTTC.

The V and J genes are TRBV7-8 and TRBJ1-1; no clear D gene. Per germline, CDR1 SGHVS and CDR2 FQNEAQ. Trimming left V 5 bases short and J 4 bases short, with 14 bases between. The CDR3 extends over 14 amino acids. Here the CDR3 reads CASSRAQSRTEAFF. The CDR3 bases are TGTGCCAGCAGCCGAGCACAGAGTCGCACTGAAGCTTTCTTT.

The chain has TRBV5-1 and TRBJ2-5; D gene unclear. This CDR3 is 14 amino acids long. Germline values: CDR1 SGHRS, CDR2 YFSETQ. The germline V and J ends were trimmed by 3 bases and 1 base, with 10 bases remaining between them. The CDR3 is CASSSIITQETQYF. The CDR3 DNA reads TGCGCCAGCAGCTCCATAATCACCCAAGAGACCCAGTACTTC.

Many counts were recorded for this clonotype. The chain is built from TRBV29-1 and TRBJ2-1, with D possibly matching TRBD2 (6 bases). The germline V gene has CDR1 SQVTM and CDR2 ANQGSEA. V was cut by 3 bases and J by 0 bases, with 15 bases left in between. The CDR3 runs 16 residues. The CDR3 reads CSVEGSDGSSYNEQFF. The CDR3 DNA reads TGCAGCGTTGAGGGGTCGGACGGGAGCTCCTACAATGAGCAGTTCTTC.

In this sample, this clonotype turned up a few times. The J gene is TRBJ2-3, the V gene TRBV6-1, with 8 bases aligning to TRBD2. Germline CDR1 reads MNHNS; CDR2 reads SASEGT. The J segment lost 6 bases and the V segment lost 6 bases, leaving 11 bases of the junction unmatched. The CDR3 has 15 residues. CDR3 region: CASSPLGGGPDTQYF. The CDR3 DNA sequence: TGTGCCAGCAGCCCCCTCGGGGGGGGCCCGGATACGCAGTATTTT.

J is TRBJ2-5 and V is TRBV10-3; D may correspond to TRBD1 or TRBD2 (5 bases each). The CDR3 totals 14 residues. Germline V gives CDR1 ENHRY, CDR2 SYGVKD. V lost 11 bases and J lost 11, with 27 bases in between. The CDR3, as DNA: TGTGCCTCCCGGGCCCGGGACCCCAGGAGTGAGCAGTACTTC. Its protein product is CASRARDPRSEQYF.

DNA of the CDR3: TGCAGTGCTAGTCTTCCGGGGGGGGTGGCGGGACCCTACAATGAGCAGTTCTTC. Amino acids: CSASLPGGVAGPYNEQFF. The chain has TRBV20-1 and TRBJ2-1; 8 bases align to TRBD2. The CDR3 spans 18 residues. J lost 2 bases, V lost 3 bases, and 15 bases had no gene match. The V gene's germline CDR1 is DFQATT and CDR2 SNEGSKA (reference sequence).

The CDR3 sequence is CASSQPPGSGYTF. For the CDR3, the DNA is TGCGCCAGCAGCCAACCACCGGGTAGTGGCTACACCTTC. The genes are TRBV4-1 and TRBJ1-2; D not certain. The V gene lost 2 bases and the J gene lost 7 bases, with 11 bases spanning the gap. The CDR3 loop spans 13 amino acids. CDR1 and CDR2 from the germline V gene are MGHRA and YSYEKL.

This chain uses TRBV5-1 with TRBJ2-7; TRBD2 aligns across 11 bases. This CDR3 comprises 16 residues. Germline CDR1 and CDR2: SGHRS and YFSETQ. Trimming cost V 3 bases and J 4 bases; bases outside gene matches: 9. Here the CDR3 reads CASSWDSGRAGYEQYF. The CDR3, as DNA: TGCGCCAGCAGCTGGGATAGCGGGAGGGCCGGGTACGAGCAGTACTTC.

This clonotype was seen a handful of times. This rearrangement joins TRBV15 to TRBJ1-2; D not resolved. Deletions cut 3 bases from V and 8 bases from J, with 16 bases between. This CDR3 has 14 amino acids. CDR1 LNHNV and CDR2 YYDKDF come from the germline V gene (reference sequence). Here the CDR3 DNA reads TGTGCCACCAGCAGGGGGTTAGAGTCTAGCGGCTACACCTTC. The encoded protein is CATSRGLESSGYTF.

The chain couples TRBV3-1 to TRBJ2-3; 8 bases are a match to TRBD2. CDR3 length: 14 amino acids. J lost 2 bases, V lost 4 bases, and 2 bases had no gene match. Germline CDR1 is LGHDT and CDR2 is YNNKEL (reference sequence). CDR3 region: CASSRAGATDTQYF. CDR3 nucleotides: TGTGCCAGCAGCCGAGCGGGGGCCACAGATACGCAGTATTTT.

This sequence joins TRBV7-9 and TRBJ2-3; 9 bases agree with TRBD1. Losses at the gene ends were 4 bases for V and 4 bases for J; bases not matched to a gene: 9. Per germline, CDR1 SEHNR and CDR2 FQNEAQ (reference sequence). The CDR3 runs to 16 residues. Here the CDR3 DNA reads TGTGCCAGCAGCTGGGGCGACAGGGGGAGCCCAGATACGCAGTATTTT. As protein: CASSWGDRGSPDTQYF. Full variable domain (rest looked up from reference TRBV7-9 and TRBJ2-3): DTGVSQNPRHKITKRGQNVTFRCDPISEHNRLYWYRQTLGQGPEFLTYFQNEAQLEKSRLLSDRFSAERPKGSFSTLEIQRTEQGDSAMYLCASSWGDRGSPDTQYFGPGTRLTVL.